The sequence of this T cell receptor beta chain was determined in a study of shared clonotypes between healthy human individuals. CD45RO-negative cells were positively selected for CCR7, leaving out terminally differentiated effector memory CD45RA+ cells. Clones were sequenced by immunoSEQ multiplex PCR, and TCRdb holds only the in-frame ones, with some missing. The table records approximately 650,000 clones, over 95% of them present only once. This clone turned up a few times. Germline lookup yields CDR1 PRHDT and CDR2 FYEKMQ (reference sequence). V was shortened by 6 bases and J by 3 bases, with 21 bases between the two germline ends. The CDR3 has 17 residues.

The V and J genes are TRBV13 and TRBJ2-1, with D perhaps TRBD2 (6 bases). The clonotype originates from a woman younger than 45 in good health. Sequenced input: naive CD8+ T cells sorted from blood. CDR3 in DNA: TGTGCCAGCAGACAACCCGTTCGGGAGCCTGACTACAATGAGCAGTTCTTC. It codes for CASRQPVREPDYNEQFF.